The next 21 T cell receptor beta chains were all read from a single sample in a study of post-analysis software for immune sequencing data. Unique molecular identifiers were present in the TCR beta cDNA libraries. TCRdb called the PCR reads again in MiXCR, with one record for every CDR3 protein. This sample yields about 800,000 distinct CDR3 sequences, of which 30% are seen a single time; under 0.7% belongs to the top ten. These receptors have no known antigen. Regarding the study as a whole: Compared with controls, patients had more of about 5 TRBV segments, including TRBV5-6, TRBV5-1 and TRBV20-1.

The specimen sequenced was blood. Receptors originate from a girl aged 10-17 years with multiple sclerosis.

This rearrangement joins TRBV3-1 to TRBJ1-1; D gene unclear. This CDR3 is 13 amino acids long. Trimming removed 1 base from V and 7 bases from J, with 10 bases in between. The germline V gene encodes CDR1 LGHDT and CDR2 YNNKEL (reference sequence). CDR3 loop: CASSQGTELEAFF. CDR3 coding DNA: TGTGCCAGCAGCCAAGGAACAGAACTTGAAGCTTTCTTT.

This clonotype was seen only a few times. The chain uses TRBV27 and TRBJ2-5; no reliable D call. The V gene lost 5 bases and the J gene lost 1 base, with 8 bases spanning the gap. This CDR3 spans 13 amino acids. Per the germline V gene, CDR1 is MNHEY and CDR2 is SMNVEV (reference sequence). Here the CDR3 reads CASSPNPQETQYF. The DNA of the CDR3 is TGTGCCAGCAGTCCCAATCCCCAAGAGACCCAGTACTTC.

A note on this clonotype: Mismatch with germline at one junction end may stem from a read error. The chain recombines TRBV6-5 with TRBJ2-3, with TRBD2 matching over 12 bases. CDR1 MNHEY and CDR2 SVGAGI come from the germline V gene. The CDR3 length is 19 residues. The DNA of the CDR3 is TGTGCCGGCAGTTACCGGACTAGCGGGAAGCGGCGGAAAACAGATACGCAGTATTTT. Its translation: CAGSYRTSGKRRKTDTQYF.

The chain combines TRBV20-1 with TRBJ2-1, with D hard to call. The assigned J gene may be wrong: the sequence end matches TRBJ2-7 better. This CDR3 spans 15 amino acids. The germline CDR1 and CDR2 sequences are DFQATT and SNEGSKA (reference sequence). CDR3 nucleotide sequence: TGCAGTGCTAGTGGTGACTCCCCCCGCTACAATGAGCAGTACTTC. As protein: CSASGDSPRYNEQYF.

This sequence joins TRBV2 and TRBJ1-2; TRBD1 matches 8 bases. The CDR3 spans 12 residues. With 6 bases clipped from V and 4 bases from J, the junction kept 1 base outside the gene matches. Germline CDR1 SNHLY, CDR2 FYNNEI. The CDR3 DNA is TGTGCCAGCAGAGGACAGGGCTATGGCTACACCTTC. It codes for CASRGQGYGYTF.

A few counts support this clonotype. This chain links TRBV29-1 with TRBJ2-4; 7 bases match TRBD1. The CDR3 is made up of 15 amino acids. CDR1 is SQVTM, CDR2 ANQGSEA, per germline. V gave up 6 bases and J gave up 3 bases; unmatched junction bases: 11. The CDR3 loop is CSVAYRGRGKNIQYF. The CDR3, as DNA: TGCAGCGTAGCCTACAGGGGAAGGGGCAAAAACATTCAGTACTTC.

This chain links TRBV20-1 with TRBJ2-1; 7 nucleotides match TRBD2. The V and J ends lost 5 bases and 5 bases, in that order; junction bases with no gene match: 0. This CDR3 comprises 11 residues. Germline loops: CDR1 DFQATT, CDR2 SNEGSKA (reference sequence). Here the CDR3 DNA reads TGCAGTGCTCGGGGGGACAATGAGCAGTTCTTC. Protein sequence: CSARGDNEQFF.

In its sample, this clonotype was seen a few times. The V call is TRBV12-3 or TRBV12-4, the J call TRBJ2-1; D call uncertain. This CDR3 has 13 amino acids. The germline V and J ends were trimmed by 3 bases and 4 bases, with 7 bases remaining between them. The CDR3 reads CASSLRPYNEQFF. In nucleotides, the CDR3 is TGTGCCAGCAGTTTGCGTCCTTACAATGAGCAGTTCTTC.

CDR3: CASSLAGTSDTQYF. In nucleotides, the CDR3 is TGCGCCAGCAGCTTGGCAGGGACTTCAGATACGCAGTATTTT. This chain links TRBV5-1 with TRBJ2-3; possible D gene TRBD2, 6 bases. The V end lost 0 bases, the J end lost 4 bases, and 9 bases lay between the germline ends. CDR3 length: 14 residues. Germline V gives CDR1 SGHRS, CDR2 YFSETQ.

The CDR3 region has the DNA TGTGCCAGCACGAAGGGGGGAGGGGAGACCCAGTTCTTC. Encoded protein: CASTKGGGETQFF. The chain couples TRBV7-2 to TRBJ2-1; weak D call: TRBD2 (7 bases). V dropped 7 bases and J dropped 13 bases, with 20 bases sitting between them. Germline V gene sequence: CDR1 SGHTA, CDR2 FQGNSA. This CDR3 has 13 residues.

The chain combines TRBV28 with TRBJ2-5; D possibly corresponds to TRBD1 (6 bases). CDR3 size: 18 residues. CDR1 is MDHEN, CDR2 SYDVKM, per germline. The ends were cut back, 4 bases at V and 2 bases at J, with 23 bases in the middle. The CDR3 here is CASSSMRGTSEGQETQYF. CDR3 DNA: TGTGCCAGCAGTTCTATGCGAGGGACATCCGAGGGGCAAGAGACCCAGTACTTC.

This clonotype was seen a handful of times. The rearrangement links TRBV7-9 to TRBJ2-3; D gene ambiguous. The CDR3 contains 12 residues. The V end lost 8 bases, the J end lost 5 bases, and 11 bases lay between the germline ends. Germline CDR1 reads SEHNR; CDR2 reads FQNEAQ (reference sequence). The CDR3 sequence is CASALGIDTQYF. CDR3 nucleotides: TGTGCCAGCGCGTTGGGAATAGATACGCAGTATTTT.

V is TRBV13 and J is TRBJ2-1, with D perhaps assigned TRBD1 or TRBD2 (5 bases each). Germline CDR1 PRHDT, CDR2 FYEKMQ (reference sequence). V was cut by 5 bases and J by 11 bases, with 13 bases left in between. CDR3 length equals 12 residues. CDR3 DNA sequence: TGTGCCAGCAGCCCTGGGACCAAAAAGCAGTTCTTC. Translated: CASSPGTKKQFF.

In this sample, this clonotype turned up a few times. This chain uses TRBV12-5 with TRBJ1-6; D gene uncertain. The CDR3 has 16 amino acids. Between the trimmed V and J ends, which lost 0 bases and 8 bases, there was a span of 14 bases. CDR1 and CDR2 from the germline V gene are LGHNT and FRNRAP. CDR3: CASGLVARNLHSPLHF. The CDR3 DNA is TGTGCTAGTGGTTTGGTAGCACGTAACCTACATTCACCCCTCCACTTT.

This clonotype was seen ten or more times. V and J are TRBV4-1 and TRBJ2-5; 9 bases map to TRBD2. Germline V gene lookup returns CDR1 MGHRA and CDR2 YSYEKL. The CDR3 is 14 amino acids. With 4 bases clipped from V and 5 bases from J, the junction kept 5 bases outside the gene matches. CDR3: CASSLAGAGETQYF. The DNA of the CDR3 is TGCGCCAGCAGCCTAGCGGGGGCTGGCGAGACCCAGTACTTC.

The chain carries TRBV5-1 and TRBJ2-3; 9 nucleotides agree with TRBD2. Germline assignment: CDR1 SGHRS and CDR2 YFSETQ. The length of the CDR3 is 14 residues. V dropped 7 bases and J dropped 4; count of bases not matched to a gene: 7. The CDR3 DNA follows: TGCGCCAGCGCAGCGGGGGGCAGATCAGATACGCAGTATTTT. Its translation: CASAAGGRSDTQYF.

This clonotype was detected a few times. The chain uses TRBV7-9 and TRBJ2-7, with D hard to call. The V gene's germline CDR1 is SEHNR and CDR2 FQNEAQ (reference sequence). The CDR3 is made up of 14 amino acids. V shed 6 bases and J shed 2 bases, with 14 bases lying between them. The CDR3 DNA sequence: TGTGCCAGCAGTCCACAGCGCCAACCCTACGAGCAGTACTTC. This encodes CASSPQRQPYEQYF.

This clonotype was detected only a few times. The chain joins TRBV20-1 to TRBJ2-1, with D maybe TRBD1 (6 bases). Trimming pared 8 bases from V and 7 bases from J, leaving 15 bases between. The CDR3 is 12 amino acids. Germline values: CDR1 DFQATT, CDR2 SNEGSKA (reference sequence). CDR3 in DNA: TGCAGTCGGCAGGGGCGTCGGAATGAGCAGTTCTTC. Amino acids: CSRQGRRNEQFF.

V is TRBV27 and J is TRBJ2-1; D possibly matches TRBD1 or TRBD2 (5 bases each). Matching the DNA end better, TRBJ2-7 makes the J call doubtful. The CDR3 has 15 residues. Germline V gene sequence: CDR1 MNHEY, CDR2 SMNVEV (reference sequence). In DNA, the CDR3 is TGTGCCAGCAGTGGACAAGGGGACCCCTACAATGAGCAGTACTTC. Protein product: CASSGQGDPYNEQYF.

This clonotype was detected ten times or more. The chain combines TRBV9 with TRBJ2-1, with 10 nucleotides matching TRBD2. Germline CDR1 is SGDLS and CDR2 is YYNGEE. The CDR3 contains 17 residues. V trimming: 1 base; J trimming: 1 base; junction bases outside the gene matches: 5. The CDR3 coding sequence is TGTGCCAGCAGCGTACCCTTAGCGGGAGGTTCCTACAATGAGCAGTTCTTC. It yields the protein CASSVPLAGGSYNEQFF.

The rearrangement joins TRBV13 to TRBJ1-2, with D possibly matching TRBD1 (5 bases). Trimming stripped 1 base from V and 13 bases from J, with 13 bases between. Germline loops: CDR1 PRHDT, CDR2 FYEKMQ (reference sequence). The CDR3 covers 12 residues. The CDR3 sequence: CASSLERDGPTF. Here the CDR3 DNA reads TGTGCCAGCAGCTTAGAAAGGGACGGGCCCACCTTC.